This T cell receptor (beta chain) came from a study of blood T cells in healthy people across ages. As concerns this clonotype: Its antigen is unknown.

Study-wide results and caveats: Naive CD4+ cells and diversity were both higher in long-lived donors than in aged donors. Estimates of total diversity, which came from one million sequenced T cells, were considered to be underestimates.

A second PCR of 7 to 11 cycles used a sample-barcoded 5' primer and a J-beta primer mix. Each CDR3 protein gets one entry after TCRdb re-called the 5' RACE reads with MiXCR. The sample yields around 1.5 million distinct CDR3 sequences, 55% to 75% seen once. Germline V gene lookup returns CDR1 SGHKS and CDR2 YYEKEE (reference sequence). With 0 bases removed from V and 3 bases from J, the gap between germline ends came to 16 bases. The CDR3 is 16 residues long. The J gene is TRBJ2-7, the V gene TRBV5-5, with D perhaps assigned TRBD1 or TRBD2 (6 bases each). This TCR derives from a man in his late teens or twenties in good health. Sequenced: blood. The CDR3 nucleotides are TGTGCCAGCAGCTTGGTGGGGGGCGTTAACTACTACGAGCAGTACTTC. This sequence encodes CASSLVGGVNYYEQYF.